This T cell receptor beta chain was profiled in a study of T cell repertoires in cytomegalovirus infection. Study in general: Well-studied HLA-B-restricted CMV epitopes were used in the study alongside recently identified HLA-C-restricted ones. Public TCR beta signature analysis indicated the presence of both CMV infection and matching HLA type. Whole-study findings and limits: CMV-specific TCR beta clonotypes restricted by HLA-C were the ones dominating the ex vivo response.

This clonotype has just a few counts. Antigen: not known. Germline lookup yields CDR1 SQVTM and CDR2 ANQGSEA. The CDR3 is made up of 14 amino acids. V lost 2 bases and J 6 bases, leaving 16 bases between the germline ends. TCRdb used MiXCR to reprocess the reads, holding one entry per CDR3 protein. The sample lists roughly 860,000 distinct CDR3 sequences, 30% to 35% occurring once. The sequenced sample was cultured CD8+ T cells from PBMCs, obtained from culture after CMV antigen stimulation. The chain has TRBV29-1 and TRBJ1-1, with D possibly being TRBD1 (6 bases). The origin of this receptor is a human donor in good health (CMV status not recorded). Some clones in this sample may be carry-over from other donors' samples. The CDR3 loop is CSVEPGQGLAEAFF. The CDR3 nucleotides are TGCAGCGTTGAACCCGGGCAGGGGCTAGCTGAAGCTTTCTTT.